The 18 T cell receptor beta chains listed next were all sequenced from one sample in a study of cytomegalovirus exposure and HLA in healthy donors (TCRdb year 2017). The method was the immunoSEQ multiplex PCR assay. For the multiplex PCR, a mixture combining 60 forward primers for TCR Vbeta segments and 13 reverse primers for TCR Jbeta segments was used. Drawn from immuneACCESS, this table holds only the in-frame rearrangements with V and J called that TCRdb kept. Clones are partly lost; checked studies trace under half to an unresolved V gene and leave the rest unexplained. This sample gives approximately 150,000 clones in total; around 63% of them show up just once. The ten biggest clones cover less than 5% of the sample. The sequenced material came from PBMCs. These receptors all come from a woman younger than 30 in good health and CMV-seropositive.

The table lists this clone with a few counts. The chain links TRBV5-1 to TRBJ1-4; 9 nucleotides match TRBD1. The germline CDR1 and CDR2 sequences are SGHRS and YFSETQ. CDR3 length equals 13 residues. The V gene end was trimmed by 5 bases and the J gene end by 8 bases; junction bases not matched to a gene: 4. The CDR3 loop is CASRGTGREKLFF. Here the CDR3 DNA reads TGCGCCAGCAGAGGGACAGGGAGGGAAAAACTGTTTTTT.

The rearrangement links TRBV29-1 to TRBJ2-7, with a possible D match to TRBD1 (5 bases). The CDR3 is made up of 13 amino acids. V was pared by 4 bases and J by 2 bases, with 12 bases between. CDR1 SQVTM and CDR2 ANQGSEA come from the germline V gene. In DNA, the CDR3 is TGCAGCGTTGGGGGCCCTGGGACCTACGAGCAGTACTTC. As protein: CSVGGPGTYEQYF.

The J gene is TRBJ2-7, the V gene TRBV14; 10 nucleotides align to TRBD2. The CDR3 length is 15 residues. Germline CDR1 reads SGHDN; CDR2 reads FVKESK. V lost 0 bases to trimming and J lost 4 bases; unmatched junction nucleotides: 3. The CDR3 loop reads CASSQDASGSYEQYF. The CDR3 DNA is TGTGCCAGCAGCCAAGATGCTAGCGGGAGTTACGAGCAGTACTTC.

This clone was seen a handful of times. The chain is built from TRBV30 and TRBJ1-4; no clear D gene. This CDR3 has 12 residues. V gave up 5 bases and J gave up 8 bases, with 12 bases separating them. Germline V gene lookup returns CDR1 GTSNPN and CDR2 SVGIG (reference sequence). The CDR3 sequence: CAWSYLREKLFF. The CDR3 DNA reads as TGTGCCTGGTCCTACCTGAGGGAAAAACTGTTTTTT.

This clone appeared once. Relative to the germline gene, one junction end is altered; a read error may explain this. The same CDR3 can be traced to other DNA sequences in this sample. CDR3 protein: CASSRYSGNQPQHF. DNA for the CDR3: TGTGCCAGCAGCCGATACAGTGGCAATCAACCCCAGCATTTT. The rearrangement joins TRBV6-1 to TRBJ1-5, with D unresolved. Looked up from germline, CDR1 is MNHNS and CDR2 is SASEGT. CDR3 length equals 14 residues.

The rearrangement uses TRBV9 and TRBJ1-3, with D hard to call. This CDR3 has 14 residues. V was cut by 0 bases and J by 4 bases, with 8 bases left in between. Germline assignment: CDR1 SGDLS and CDR2 YYNGEE. CDR3 in DNA: TGTGCCAGCAGCGTAGGTCAATCCGGAAACACCATATATTTT. This translates into CASSVGQSGNTIYF. Variable domain in full (rest from reference TRBV9 and TRBJ1-3): DSGVTQTPKHLITATGQRVTLRCSPRSGDLSVYWYQQSLDQGLQFLIQYYNGEERAKGNILERFSAQQFPDLHSELNLSSLELGDSALYFCASSVGQSGNTIYFGEGSWLTVV.

This clone was seen more than once but under ten times. This CDR3 is CASSFGSGSYEQYF. In DNA form, the CDR3 reads TGTGCCAGCAGCTTTGGTAGCGGCTCCTACGAGCAGTACTTC. V and J are TRBV11-2 and TRBJ2-7; maybe TRBD2 (6 bases). The CDR3 loop spans 14 amino acids. Trimming removed 3 bases from V and 0 bases from J, with 9 bases in between. Looked up from germline, CDR1 is SGHAT and CDR2 is FQNNGV.

The rearrangement joins TRBV27 to TRBJ2-7; possible D gene TRBD2, 6 bases. V dropped 0 bases and J dropped 0 bases, with 15 bases sitting between them. The CDR3 sequence is 17 residues long. CDR1 and CDR2 (germline): MNHEY, SMNVEV (reference sequence). CDR3 in DNA: TGTGCCAGCAGTTTATCGTCGGGAGATCATAGCTCCTACGAGCAGTACTTC. Residues: CASSLSSGDHSSYEQYF.

This rearrangement joins TRBV7-6 to TRBJ2-3; 10 bases line up with TRBD2. With 8 bases clipped from V and 3 bases from J, the junction kept 5 bases outside the gene matches. The CDR3 covers 14 residues. Germline loops: CDR1 SGHVS, CDR2 FNYEAQ. The CDR3 sequence: CASGEREGTDTQYF. Written as DNA, the CDR3 is TGTGCCAGCGGGGAGCGGGAGGGAACAGATACGCAGTATTTT.

The genes are TRBV2 and TRBJ2-4; TRBD2 aligns across 8 bases. The CDR3 spans 15 residues. Germline CDR1 and CDR2: SNHLY and FYNNEI. Trimming took 4 bases from V and 6 from J; bases not matched to a gene: 8. CDR3 nucleotides: TGTGCCAGCAGTGGGGTTAGCGGGGCTGTAAACATTCAGTACTTC. Encoded protein: CASSGVSGAVNIQYF.

This sequence joins TRBV6-5 and TRBJ1-3; D is uncertain. CDR1 and CDR2 from the germline V gene are MNHEY and SVGAGI. The V end was cut by 6 bases, the J end by 6 bases, with 15 bases between. The CDR3 covers 14 residues. The CDR3 sequence is CASRNPGAVNTIYF. CDR3 bases: TGTGCCAGCAGAAACCCGGGAGCAGTAAACACCATATATTTT.

This clone was counted a few times. The V gene is TRBV23-1, the J gene TRBJ2-1; TRBD1 might be the D (6 bases). TRBV23-1 is labeled an ORF, and its function is uncertain. The V end lost 0 bases, the J end lost 7 bases, and 16 bases lay between the germline ends. The length of the CDR3 is 16 residues. CDR3 in amino acids: CASSQSSGAGWNEQFF. The CDR3 bases are TGCGCCAGCAGTCAATCGTCAGGGGCAGGTTGGAATGAGCAGTTCTTC.

V usage is TRBV6-5 and J usage is TRBJ2-7; D might be TRBD2 (6 bases). Germline CDR1 reads MNHEY; CDR2 reads SVGAGI. V gave up 6 bases and J gave up 1 base, with 16 bases separating them. The CDR3 consists of 15 residues. CDR3 protein: CASSRGSRESYEQYF. The CDR3 DNA reads as TGTGCCAGCAGCCGGGGGAGTCGTGAGTCCTACGAGCAGTACTTC.

The gene calls are TRBV11-3 and TRBJ2-5; 8 bases align to TRBD1. There are 14 residues in the CDR3. The V and J ends lost 5 bases and 6 bases, in that order; junction bases with no gene match: 8. Germline V CDR1 and CDR2: SGHNT, YENEEA. The CDR3 DNA follows: TGTGCCAGCAGCGGGACAGGAGGAGGAAAGACCCAGTACTTC. Translated, it gives CASSGTGGGKTQYF.

The chain combines TRBV28 with TRBJ2-7, with TRBD2 identical over 7 bases. CDR3 length equals 14 residues. V shed 7 bases and J 1 base; nucleotides not matched to a gene: 7. Germline loops: CDR1 MDHEN, CDR2 SYDVKM. CDR3 sequence: CASTLGGGSYEQYF. In DNA, the CDR3 is TGTGCCAGCACGTTGGGGGGGGGATCCTACGAGCAGTACTTC.

The V call is TRBV27, the J call TRBJ2-7; possible D gene TRBD2, 5 bases. The germline V gene has CDR1 MNHEY and CDR2 SMNVEV (reference sequence). The CDR3 loop spans 14 amino acids. Trimming removed 6 bases at V and 2 bases at J, with 14 bases between. The CDR3 loop reads CASRASSVPYEQYF. The CDR3 nucleotides are TGTGCCAGCAGAGCCAGTAGCGTCCCCTACGAGCAGTACTTC.

The chain is built from TRBV5-1 and TRBJ2-1; 8 bases map to TRBD2. This CDR3 has 16 amino acids. Germline-derived CDR1 and CDR2 are SGHRS and YFSETQ. The J segment lost 4 bases and the V segment lost 4 bases, leaving 10 bases of the junction unmatched. CDR3 DNA sequence: TGCGCCAGCAGCCGCCTTAGCGGGGAGGAATACAATGAGCAGTTCTTC. Amino acids: CASSRLSGEEYNEQFF. Variable domain in full (rest from reference TRBV5-1 and TRBJ2-1): KAGVTQTPRYLIKTRGQQVTLSCSPISGHRSVSWYQQTPGQGLQFLFEYFSETQRNKGNFPGRFSGRQFSNSRSEMNVSTLELGDSALYLCASSRLSGEEYNEQFFGPGTRLTVL.

This clone appeared a few times. This chain uses TRBV18 with TRBJ2-2, with 7 bases aligning to TRBD1. Germline values: CDR1 KGHSH, CDR2 LQKENI. The CDR3 covers 16 residues. V dropped 6 bases and J dropped 0; count of bases not matched to a gene: 7. The CDR3 DNA follows: TGTGCCAGCTCTGGTCGGGACAGCGCGAACACCGGGGAGCTGTTTTTT. Protein product: CASSGRDSANTGELFF.